This TCR beta chain appears in the sequencing data of a study of human T cells and chemical hapten exposure. About the study: A 2 cm by 2 cm inner upper arm patch received 2% DPC for sensitization.

V was shortened by 0 bases and J by 7 bases, with 6 bases between the two germline ends. The CDR3 length is 13 residues. Each CDR3 protein gets one entry after TCRdb re-called the RACE reads with MiXCR. The sample contains 360,000 or so distinct CDR3 sequences, nearly 6.5% of which appear only once. This sample's time point: patch test 2, 6 weeks after DPC sensitization. As to treatment: therapeutic diphenylcyclopropenone sensitization with weekly scalp DPC. This clonotype was recorded many times. The starting material was whole blood, obtained in connection with sensitization to the hapten diphenylcyclopropenone (DPC). The sequence derives from a woman under 30 with alopecia areata. Some clones in this sample may be carry-over from other donors' samples. The genes are TRBV12-3 or TRBV12-4 and TRBJ2-2; maybe TRBD1 (5 bases). The CDR3 nucleotides are TGTGCCAGCAGTTTAGCGGGGCACGGGGAGCTGTTTTTT. Its protein product is CASSLAGHGELFF.